The present TCR beta chain was sequenced within a study of OX40 agonist ivuxolimab in advanced cancers. The overall study: Ivuxolimab was delivered to patients intravenously every 2 weeks at doses spanning 0.01 to 10 mg/kg.

The CDR3 length is 15 residues. In germline, CDR1 is MDHEN, CDR2 SYDVKM. J was trimmed by 3 bases and V by 3 bases; bases with no gene match: 6. Method: immunoSEQ multiplex PCR; TCRdb's copy keeps in-frame clones and lacks some. The sample has some 42,000 clones, 86% seen once. This clonotype originated in an adult with an advanced solid tumor such as melanoma, head and neck, liver or kidney cancer. The material sequenced was CD4+ or CD8+ T cells sorted from blood, taken in a trial of the OX40 agonist ivuxolimab. This chain uses TRBV28 with TRBJ1-1, with 8 bases aligning to TRBD1. The CDR3 DNA reads TGTGCCAGCAGTTTGCGGGACAGGTGGGACACTGAAGCTTTCTTT. This encodes CASSLRDRWDTEAFF.